The 28 T cell receptor beta chains presented below share a single source sample, sequenced in a study of blood T cell repertoires in COVID-19. The repertoire was sequenced with immunoSEQ multiplex PCR; TCRdb's copy has only in-frame clones and lacks some. The sample carries about 160,000 clones, under 90% recorded once. The specimen was PBMCs or T cells enriched from blood (not recorded which). The receptors come from a woman aged 55-69 years who had recovered from COVID-19.

J is TRBJ1-1 and V is TRBV6-5, with 8 bases identical to TRBD1. The CDR3 is 15 residues long. V lost 6 bases, J lost 0 bases, and 6 bases stayed unmatched. Germline CDR1 and CDR2: MNHEY and SVGAGI. CDR3 sequence reads: CASSNPGGLNTEAFF. The CDR3 nucleotides read TGTGCCAGCAGCAACCCAGGGGGCCTGAACACTGAAGCTTTCTTT.

The chain has TRBV15 and TRBJ2-1; 8 bases align to TRBD2. Germline-derived CDR1 and CDR2 are LNHNV and YYDKDF (reference sequence). This CDR3 region has 19 residues. The junction had 13 bases not matched to a gene; V was cut back by 1 base and J by 2 bases. The CDR3 DNA reads TGTGCCACCAGCAGAGCCATCATTGTTGTTAGCGGGACCTACAATGAGCAGTTCTTC. It specifies CATSRAIIVVSGTYNEQFF.

The chain couples TRBV15 to TRBJ1-1; D unclear. V dropped 5 bases and J dropped 1 base, with 11 bases sitting between them. The CDR3 extends over 14 amino acids. The germline V gene has CDR1 LNHNV and CDR2 YYDKDF (reference sequence). The CDR3: CATSGTVENTEAFF. In DNA, the CDR3 is TGTGCCACCAGCGGAACAGTAGAGAACACTGAAGCTTTCTTT. The whole variable domain, remainder taken from reference TRBV15 and TRBJ1-1, is DAMVIQNPRYQVTQFGKPVTLSCSQTLNHNVMYWYQQKSSQAPKLLFHYYDKDFNNEADTPDNFQSRRPNTSFCFLDIRSPGLGDTAMYLCATSGTVENTEAFFGQGTRLTVV.

The gene calls are TRBV14 and TRBJ2-7, with 7 positions matching TRBD2. Germline values: CDR1 SGHDN, CDR2 FVKESK. Germline trimming cut 6 bases from V and 3 bases from J; bases unmatched to any gene: 8. CDR3 length: 14 amino acids. The CDR3 DNA sequence: TGTGCCAGCAGTTTGGGAGCGGGGTACTACGAGCAGTACTTC. This gives the protein CASSLGAGYYEQYF.

This chain joins TRBV10-1 and TRBJ2-1; the match to TRBD1 covers 9 bases. V shed 0 bases and J 4 bases; nucleotides not matched to a gene: 1. The CDR3 is 15 residues long. Germline loops: CDR1 WNHNN, CDR2 SYGVQD (reference sequence). The CDR3 spells CASSESGQGYNEQFF. As DNA, the CDR3 is TGCGCCAGCAGTGAGTCAGGACAGGGGTACAATGAGCAGTTCTTC.

In this sample, this clone turned up once. For the CDR3, the DNA is TGTGCCAGCAGAGCTACCGGACAAAACACTGAAGCTTTCTTT. It is translated as CASRATGQNTEAFF. The rearrangement uses TRBV5-5 and TRBJ1-1, with D possibly TRBD1 on 5 matching bases. The CDR3 loop spans 14 amino acids. The V gene lost 5 bases and the J gene lost 2 bases, with 13 bases spanning the gap. CDR1 is SGHKS, CDR2 YYEKEE, per germline (reference sequence).

This clone was counted at least ten times. The V gene is TRBV7-2, the J gene TRBJ1-5; 7 nucleotides align to TRBD1. Germline V gene lookup returns CDR1 SGHTA and CDR2 FQGNSA. The CDR3 is made up of 14 amino acids. The V and J ends lost 0 bases and 6 bases, in that order; junction bases with no gene match: 2. As DNA, the CDR3 is TGTGCCAGCAGCTTAGCAGGGGGCGCTCAGCCCCAGCATTTT. Protein product: CASSLAGGAQPQHF.

The chain links TRBV6-5 to TRBJ1-2; 9 bases map to TRBD1. The length of the CDR3 is 13 residues. With V trimmed by 7 bases and J by 8 bases, 8 bases remained unmatched. Germline loops: CDR1 MNHEY, CDR2 SVGAGI. CDR3 sequence reads: CASISTGGDGYTF. DNA of the CDR3: TGTGCCAGCATTTCTACAGGGGGCGACGGCTACACCTTC.

The J gene is TRBJ1-3, the V gene TRBV4-1, with 7 bases matching TRBD1. Germline loops: CDR1 MGHRA, CDR2 YSYEKL. The junction had 11 bases not matched to a gene; V was cut back by 4 bases and J by 8 bases. The CDR3 totals 15 residues. The CDR3 region has the DNA TGCGCCAGCAGCCCCCGGGACAGAAGGGGGGACACCATATATTTT. Translation gives CASSPRDRRGDTIYF.

This chain uses TRBV28 with TRBJ2-7; possible D gene TRBD1, 6 bases. The CDR3 contains 12 residues. Trimming took off 3 bases at V and 7 bases at J, with 10 bases between the two ends. Germline V CDR1 and CDR2: MDHEN, SYDVKM. The CDR3 reads CASSLDRWEQYF. In DNA, the CDR3 is TGTGCCAGCAGTTTGGACAGATGGGAGCAGTACTTC.

The V gene is TRBV6-5, the J gene TRBJ1-1; TRBD1 might be the D (5 bases). The CDR3 loop spans 15 amino acids. Deletions cut 8 bases from V and 1 base from J, with 17 bases between. CDR1 and CDR2 (germline): MNHEY, SVGAGI. In DNA form, the CDR3 reads TGTGCCAGCCTCCCCGCGGGACGGGGGAACACTGAAGCTTTCTTT. Its protein is CASLPAGRGNTEAFF.

The chain is built from TRBV6-2 or TRBV6-3 and TRBJ1-5, with TRBD1 matching 7 bases. There are 17 residues in the CDR3. V lost 5 bases, J lost 2 bases, and 12 bases stayed unmatched. The germline CDR1 and CDR2 sequences are MNHEY and SVGEGT. CDR3 loop: CASSNHISGQGNQPQHF. The CDR3 DNA sequence: TGTGCCAGCAGTAACCACATCTCCGGACAGGGCAATCAGCCCCAGCATTTT.

This chain joins TRBV9 and TRBJ1-2, with 7 bases that match TRBD1. From germline, CDR1 is SGDLS and CDR2 YYNGEE. The V and J ends lost 4 bases and 8 bases, in that order; junction bases with no gene match: 8. CDR3 length: 13 residues. The CDR3 loop is CASSPTGLGGYTF. The DNA of the CDR3 is TGTGCCAGCAGCCCGACAGGGCTGGGGGGCTACACCTTC.

This chain links TRBV6-5 with TRBJ1-1, with D perhaps matching TRBD1 (5 bases). The V gene's germline CDR1 is MNHEY and CDR2 SVGAGI. Trimming left V 11 bases short and J 7 bases short, with 20 bases between. CDR3 length: 13 amino acids. CDR3 in DNA: TGTGCCGGGGGAAGTAGTCCGGAGGGTGAAGCTTTCTTT. Translated: CAGGSSPEGEAFF.

DNA of the CDR3: TGCGCCAGCAGCCGGGGACAGGGATTCACAGATACGCAGTATTTT. Amino acids: CASSRGQGFTDTQYF. V usage is TRBV5-1 and J usage is TRBJ2-3, with TRBD1 matching over 9 bases. Germline loops: CDR1 SGHRS, CDR2 YFSETQ. The CDR3 has 15 residues. With V trimmed by 4 bases and J by 2 bases, 5 bases remained unmatched.

V is TRBV5-1 and J is TRBJ2-1; 8 nucleotides match TRBD1. The CDR3 covers 14 residues. The V gene end was trimmed by 4 bases and the J gene end by 5 bases; junction bases not matched to a gene: 5. The germline CDR1 and CDR2 sequences are SGHRS and YFSETQ. CDR3 sequence: CASSVTGANNEQFF. CDR3 coding DNA: TGCGCCAGCAGCGTGACAGGGGCGAACAATGAGCAGTTCTTC.

The chain links TRBV27 to TRBJ1-1, with D perhaps matching TRBD1 (5 bases). The V end lost 0 bases, the J end lost 1 base, and 9 bases lay between the germline ends. Germline loops: CDR1 MNHEY, CDR2 SMNVEV (reference sequence). CDR3 size: 15 residues. The CDR3: CASSLSRGGNTEAFF. The CDR3 region has the DNA TGTGCCAGCAGTTTATCTAGGGGCGGGAACACTGAAGCTTTCTTT.

CDR3 sequence: CASSIGSGIRGKETQYF. The CDR3 region has the DNA TGTGCCAGTAGTATAGGGTCTGGGATTCGGGGTAAGGAGACCCAGTACTTC. The J gene is TRBJ2-5, the V gene TRBV19; maybe TRBD2 (5 bases). Trimming took off 1 base at V and 5 bases at J, with 20 bases between the two ends. Germline V CDR1 and CDR2: LNHDA, SQIVND (reference sequence). The CDR3 extends over 17 amino acids.

The rearrangement uses TRBV7-8 and TRBJ2-7; 9 bases align to TRBD2. V lost 0 bases to trimming and J lost 0 bases; unmatched junction nucleotides: 3. This CDR3 has 16 amino acids. Germline CDR1 and CDR2: SGHVS and FQNEAQ. CDR3 DNA sequence: TGTGCCAGCAGCTTAGCTAGCGGGGGTTCCTCCTACGAGCAGTACTTC. Encoded protein: CASSLASGGSSYEQYF.

The rearrangement links TRBV11-2 to TRBJ1-5; no firm D call. Trimming took off 0 bases at V and 9 bases at J, with 9 bases between the two ends. CDR3 length equals 13 residues. Germline CDR1 reads SGHAT; CDR2 reads FQNNGV. The CDR3 nucleotides read TGTGCCAGCAGCTTAGATCTCTCGCGGCCCCAGCATTTT. Protein sequence: CASSLDLSRPQHF.

V is TRBV6-1 and J is TRBJ1-1; D remains unclear. Trimming shortened V by 3 bases and J by 8 bases, and 7 bases separated the two germline ends. Germline V lookup: CDR1 MNHNS, CDR2 SASEGT. The CDR3 totals 11 residues. CDR3 amino acids: CASSDVGEAFF. In nucleotides, the CDR3 is TGTGCCAGCAGTGATGTCGGGGAAGCTTTCTTT.

A word on this clone: Other DNA variants within this sample encode the same CDR3. This sequence joins TRBV19 and TRBJ1-2; weak D call: TRBD1 (5 bases). This CDR3 region has 12 residues. The germline gives CDR1 LNHDA, CDR2 SQIVND (reference sequence). Trimming removed 4 bases at V and 2 bases at J, with 5 bases between. The chain's CDR3 is CASSRGNYGYTF. Written as DNA, the CDR3 is TGTGCCAGTAGTAGGGGCAACTATGGCTACACCTTC.

The CDR3 region is CASSGGQGETQYF. For the CDR3, the DNA is TGTGCCAGCAGCGGGGGACAGGGGGAGACCCAGTACTTC. The chain employs TRBV5-4 and TRBJ2-5; TRBD1 matches at 10 bases. The V gene's germline CDR1 is SGHNT and CDR2 YYREEE (reference sequence). Trimming took 4 bases from V and 5 from J; bases not matched to a gene: 2. The CDR3 is 13 amino acids. The whole variable domain, remainder taken from reference TRBV5-4 and TRBJ2-5, is ETGVTQSPTHLIKTRGQQVTLRCSSQSGHNTVSWYQQALGQGPQFIFQYYREEENGRGNFPPRFSGLQFPNYSSELNVNALELDDSALYLCASSGGQGETQYFGPGTRLLVL.

The chain links TRBV19 to TRBJ2-1, with a possible D match to TRBD2 (5 bases). CDR1 and CDR2 (germline): LNHDA, SQIVND (reference sequence). The CDR3 runs to 16 residues. With 2 bases removed from V and 0 bases from J, the gap between germline ends came to 11 bases. CDR3 sequence (DNA): TGTGCCAGTAGTATAAGGAGGATAGCCTCCTACAATGAGCAGTTCTTC. The encoded protein is CASSIRRIASYNEQFF.

The chain has TRBV10-3 and TRBJ2-5; 12 bases are a match to TRBD2. CDR1 ENHRY and CDR2 SYGVKD come from the germline V gene. V lost 1 base to trimming and J lost 3 bases; unmatched junction nucleotides: 3. The CDR3 covers 16 residues. The CDR3 region is CAISEYPSGGEETQYF. The DNA of the CDR3 is TGTGCCATCAGTGAGTATCCTAGCGGGGGGGAAGAGACCCAGTACTTC.

This rearrangement joins TRBV4-1 to TRBJ2-1, with TRBD2 identical over 11 bases. CDR1 is MGHRA and CDR2 is YSYEKL in the germline V gene. J lost 4 bases, V lost 3 bases, and 8 bases had no gene match. The CDR3 runs 17 residues. This CDR3 reads CASSQPLAGDTYNEQFF. The DNA for the CDR3 is TGCGCCAGCAGCCAGCCACTAGCGGGGGACACATACAATGAGCAGTTCTTC.

This chain uses TRBV27 with TRBJ2-1; tentatively, D is TRBD2 (6 bases). The CDR3 is made up of 13 amino acids. Deletions cut 6 bases from V and 7 bases from J, with 13 bases between. Germline-derived CDR1 and CDR2 are MNHEY and SMNVEV (reference sequence). The CDR3 nucleotides are TGTGCCAGCAGCCAAAGGAGGGAGAATGAGCAGTTCTTC. Protein: CASSQRRENEQFF.

The chain employs TRBV2 and TRBJ2-1; D might be TRBD2 (6 bases). Looked up from germline, CDR1 is SNHLY and CDR2 is FYNNEI. There are 15 residues in the CDR3. V was trimmed by 2 bases and J by 2 bases, leaving 10 bases between them. The CDR3 sequence: CASSEMGLTYNEQFF. In DNA, the CDR3 is TGTGCCAGCAGTGAAATGGGACTCACCTACAATGAGCAGTTCTTC.